This is a list of T cell receptor beta chains from one sample in a study of control samples from healthy donors and cancer patients. Here immunoSEQ multiplex PCR was the method, and the copy in TCRdb shows in-frame clones only, minus some. The sample yields roughly 150,000 clones, over 85% seen once. Sequencing was performed on blood. The origin of the receptors is a man in his fifties in good health. The CDR3 runs from the conserved cysteine through the conserved F or W. The order of the fields is V gene, J gene, D gene, clone size, CDR3 protein, CDR3 DNA. A D gene is named only where the DNA matches it firmly. Some rows have no size entry. The others give once, few or many, or a class for an expanded clone.

>TRBV24-1|TRBJ2-1|TRBD2|NA
CATSRTSGDNEQFF
TGTGCCACCAGCAGGACTAGCGGAGACAATGAGCAGTTCTTC
>TRBV2|TRBJ2-1|TRBD2|NA
CASSPLAVVAGRNEQFF
TGTGCCAGCAGTCCCCTGGCGGTGGTAGCGGGCCGCAATGAGCAGTTCTTC
>TRBV28|TRBJ2-1|NA|NA
CASSFWNEQFF
TGTGCCAGCAGTTTTTGGAATGAGCAGTTCTTC
>TRBV5-6|TRBJ2-1|NA|NA
CASRLYSGSYNEQFF
TGTGCCAGCAGACTTTATAGCGGCTCCTACAATGAGCAGTTCTTC
>TRBV4-1|TRBJ1-4|NA|NA
CASSQVTAFNEKLFF
TGCGCCAGCAGCCAAGTAACAGCCTTTAATGAAAAACTGTTTTTT
>TRBV6-1|TRBJ1-2|NA|NA
CASSDQGGYGYTF
TGTGCCAGCAGTGATCAGGGTGGCTATGGCTACACCTTC
>TRBV7-9|TRBJ1-1|NA|NA
CASSLRRDTEAFF
TGTGCCAGCAGCTTAAGAAGGGACACTGAAGCTTTCTTT
>TRBV23-1|TRBJ2-6|TRBD2|NA
CASSQSATSGYSGANVLTF
TGCGCCAGCAGTCAATCTGCGACTAGCGGGTACTCTGGGGCCAACGTCCTGACTTTC
>TRBV18|TRBJ2-2|TRBD1|NA
CASSRRDRSPGELFF
TGTGCCAGCTCACGCCGGGACAGGTCCCCCGGGGAGCTGTTTTTT
>TRBV5-1|TRBJ2-3|NA|NA
CASSLGIQPELQYF
TGCGCCAGCAGCTTGGGTATACAGCCTGAGCTGCAGTATTTT
>TRBV18|TRBJ2-7|TRBD1|NA
CASSPGTEPYEQYF
TGTGCCAGCTCACCCGGGACAGAGCCCTACGAGCAGTACTTC
>TRBV3-1/TRBV3-2|TRBJ1-5|TRBD1|few
CASSQGTGLLQPQHF
TGTGCCAGCAGCCAGGGGACAGGGCTGTTGCAGCCCCAGCATTTT
>TRBV10-3|TRBJ1-4|TRBD1|NA
CAISHPGQGDEKLFF
TGTGCCATCAGTCACCCGGGACAGGGTGATGAAAAACTGTTTTTT
>TRBV18|TRBJ2-6|NA|NA
CASSPRAKGLSFSGANVLTF
TGTGCCAGCTCACCTCGAGCCAAGGGGCTTAGTTTCTCTGGGGCCAACGTCCTGACTTTC
>TRBV27|TRBJ2-6|NA|NA
CASSLSYSGANVLTF
TGTGCCAGCAGTTTATCCTACTCTGGGGCCAACGTCCTGACTTTC
>TRBV11-2|TRBJ2-3|NA|NA
CASRPSGGIADTQYF
TGTGCCAGCAGGCCCAGCGGCGGGATAGCAGATACGCAGTATTTT
>TRBV27|TRBJ2-1|NA|NA
CASTVGGSYNEQFF
TGTGCCAGCACTGTGGGGGGCTCCTACAATGAGCAGTTCTTC
>TRBV6-6|TRBJ2-2|TRBD1|NA
CASSYGTDKGELFF
TGTGCCAGCAGTTACGGGACAGATAAGGGGGAGCTGTTTTTT
>TRBV29-1|TRBJ2-7|NA|NA
CSVVRAGNSYEQYF
TGCAGCGTTGTCAGGGCAGGGAACTCCTACGAGCAGTACTTC
>TRBV6-6|TRBJ1-1|TRBD1|NA
CASSTTSTGAGEAFF
TGTGCCAGCAGTACTACCTCAACAGGGGCGGGGGAAGCTTTCTTT
>TRBV3-1/TRBV3-2|TRBJ2-3|TRBD2|NA
CASSPGTSGTDTQYF
TGTGCCAGCAGTCCAGGGACTAGCGGCACAGATACGCAGTATTTT
>TRBV27|TRBJ1-2|NA|NA
CASSFRDTGGYTF
TGTGCCAGCAGTTTTCGGGATACTGGCGGCTACACCTTC
>TRBV3-1/TRBV3-2|TRBJ2-2|TRBD2|NA
CASSQTLAGGPGTGELFF
TGTGCCAGCAGCCAGACACTAGCGGGAGGGCCGGGGACCGGGGAGCTGTTTTTT
>TRBV9|TRBJ1-3|TRBD1|NA
CASSAGQGYGNTIYF
TGTGCCAGCAGCGCGGGACAGGGTTATGGAAACACCATATATTTT
>TRBV19|TRBJ1-2|TRBD1|NA
CASSTGDRGLYGYTF
TGTGCCAGTAGCACTGGGGACAGGGGTCTCTATGGCTACACCTTC
>TRBV6-5|TRBJ1-2|TRBD1|NA
CASTEGTAHYGYTF
TGTGCCAGCACCGAAGGGACAGCCCACTATGGCTACACCTTC
>TRBV10-3|TRBJ2-5|TRBD2|NA
CAISDAGVGETQYF
TGTGCCATCAGTGATGCGGGAGTTGGTGAGACCCAGTACTTC
>TRBV6-5|TRBJ1-2|NA|NA
CASSYDGTNYGYTF
TGTGCCAGCAGTTACGACGGTACTAACTATGGCTACACCTTC
>TRBV10-1|TRBJ2-2|NA|NA
CASSGTSLGTGELFF
TGCGCCAGCAGTGGGACTTCTCTCGGTACCGGGGAGCTGTTTTTT
>TRBV5-1|TRBJ1-1|NA|NA
CASSSPQGKWNTEAFF
TGCGCCAGCAGCTCGCCCCAGGGGAAGTGGAACACTGAAGCTTTCTTT
>TRBV2|TRBJ1-2|NA|NA
CASSRESDYGYTF
TGTGCCAGCAGTCGGGAGTCGGACTATGGCTACACCTTC
>TRBV3-1/TRBV3-2|TRBJ2-3|TRBD2|once
CASRLTSGSTDTQYF
TGTGCCAGCAGACTAACTAGCGGCAGCACAGATACGCAGTATTTT
>TRBV14|TRBJ2-5|NA|once
CASSQDLRGVGETQYF
TGTGCCAGCAGCCAAGATCTGAGAGGGGTTGGAGAGACCCAGTACTTC
>TRBV24-1|TRBJ2-7|TRBD1|few
CATSDWTGFEQYF
TGTGCCACCAGTGATTGGACAGGATTCGAGCAGTACTTC
>TRBV7-8|TRBJ1-1|NA|once
CASSYTGNTEAFF
TGTGCCAGCAGCTACACAGGGAACACTGAAGCTTTCTTT
>TRBV18|TRBJ2-2|NA|NA
CASSRDGGRAGELFF
TGTGCCAGCTCCCGAGACGGGGGTCGTGCCGGGGAGCTGTTTTTT
>TRBV5-1|TRBJ2-3|TRBD2|NA
CASSSGTSGDTQYF
TGCGCCAGCAGCTCCGGGACTAGCGGAGATACGCAGTATTTT